This is a list of T cell receptor beta chains from one sample in a study of molecular identifiers for immune sequencing clone quantification. One entry per CDR3 protein results from TCRdb running MiXCR on the PCR reads. The sample has about 320,000 distinct CDR3 sequences; over 20% are singletons. The source material was naive CD8+ T cells from blood, with Jurkat cell RNA spiked in. The receptors were sampled from a human donor in good health. Some libraries in this study had Jurkat cell RNA spiked in. The CDR3 runs from the conserved cysteine through the conserved F or W. A D gene is named only where the DNA matches it firmly. Clone size is not always given. Where it is, it says once, few, many or a class for expanded clones.

V gene	clone size	D gene	J gene	CDR3 protein	CDR3 DNA
TRBV7-2	few	-	TRBJ1-1	CASSLFGWTEAFF	TGTGCCAGCAGCTTATTCGGTTGGACTGAAGCTTTCTTT
TRBV29-1	once	-	TRBJ1-4	CSVGFPGENEKPFF	TGCAGCGTCGGCTTCCCAGGGGAAAATGAAAAACCGTTTTTT
TRBV25-1	many	TRBD2	TRBJ2-4	CASSEWGGAKNIQYF	TGTGCCAGCAGTGAATGGGGGGGGGCCAAAAACATTCAGTACTTC
TRBV27	many	TRBD2	TRBJ2-7	CASSYEATGTSVYEQYF	TGTGCCAGCAGTTATGAGGCAACCGGGACTAGCGTTTACGAGCAGTACTTC
TRBV27	-	TRBD2	TRBJ2-5	CASRREGQETQYF	TGTGCCAGCAGACGGGAGGGCCAAGAGACCCAGTACTTC
TRBV19	many	-	TRBJ2-3	CASSITSGTKTDTQYF	TGTGCCAGTAGTATCACATCCGGGACGAAGACAGATACGCAGTATTTT
TRBV29-1	many	-	TRBJ2-7	CSVHTGAYEQYF	TGCAGCGTCCATACCGGGGCCTACGAGCAGTACTTC
TRBV7-9	-	-	TRBJ1-1	CASSSPGGETTEAFF	TGTGCCAGCAGCTCGCCGGGGGGGGAAACGACTGAAGCTTTCTTT
TRBV4-1	many	-	TRBJ2-3	CASSRTISTDTQYF	TGCGCCAGCAGTCGGACCATTAGCACAGATACGCAGTATTTT
TRBV7-9	many	-	TRBJ2-5	CASSRTPGQETQYF	TGTGCCAGCAGCCGAACACCGGGGCAAGAGACCCAGTACTTC
TRBV5-1	many	-	TRBJ2-5	CASSDTLEETQYF	TGCGCCAGCAGCGACACTTTGGAAGAGACCCAGTACTTC
TRBV7-2	once	-	TRBJ2-1	CASSLGQYNEQLF	TGTGCCAGCAGCTTAGGACAGTACAATGAGCAGCTCTTC
TRBV28	-	TRBD1	TRBJ2-4	CASSFGGTGVGIQYF	TGTGCCAGCAGTTTTGGTGGGACAGGGGTGGGCATTCAGTACTTC
TRBV5-5	many	-	TRBJ2-3	CASSRSKGPDTQYF	TGTGCCAGCAGCCGTAGTAAGGGTCCAGATACGCAGTATTTT
TRBV5-4	many	TRBD1	TRBJ2-1	CASSFRGPVGDEQFF	TGTGCCAGCAGCTTCAGGGGGCCGGTTGGGGATGAGCAGTTCTTC
TRBV5-1	many	TRBD2	TRBJ2-1	CASSPEVAGGRTILFF	TGCGCCAGCAGCCCGGAGGTAGCGGGAGGACGAACTATACTGTTCTTC
TRBV20-1	many	TRBD1	TRBJ2-3	CSARYSWTGGLDTQYF	TGCAGTGCTAGATATTCCTGGACAGGAGGACTAGATACGCAGTATTTT
TRBV6-5	many	TRBD2	TRBJ2-2	CASSGLAGGNTGELFF	TGTGCCAGCAGCGGACTAGCGGGGGGGAACACCGGGGAGCTGTTTTTT
TRBV14	few	TRBD1	TRBJ1-2	CAGSHPRDRGNYGYTF	TGTGCCGGCAGCCACCCCCGGGACAGGGGTAACTATGGCTACACCTTC
TRBV19	many	-	TRBJ1-5	CASRQLSNQPQHF	TGTGCCAGTAGGCAATTAAGCAATCAGCCCCAGCATTTT
TRBV2	-	-	TRBJ1-5	CASSSEQDSPTSNQPQHF	TGTGCCAGCAGTTCAGAGCAAGACAGCCCTACGTCCAATCAGCCCCAGCATTTT
TRBV12-3/TRBV12-4	-	TRBD1	TRBJ2-3	CASRRTGTDTQYF	TGTGCCAGCAGGCGGACAGGAACGGATACGCAGTATTTT
TRBV6-5	many	-	TRBJ1-1	CASSSPGPNTEAFF	TGTGCCAGCAGTTCCCCGGGACCGAACACTGAAGCTTTCTTT
TRBV29-1	many	-	TRBJ1-3	CSARPTVNSGNTIYF	TGCAGCGCTAGGCCGACAGTAAACTCTGGAAACACCATATATTTT
TRBV10-2	-	-	TRBJ2-5	CASSHNRGETQYF	TGCGCCAGCAGTCATAATAGGGGTGAGACCCAGTACTTC
TRBV29-1	-	-	TRBJ2-1	CSVDPLDYNVQFF	TGCAGCGTTGACCCTTTAGATTACAATGTGCAGTTCTTC
TRBV10-3	-	-	TRBJ2-1	CAIRPDLYNEQFF	TGTGCCATCCGTCCGGACCTTTACAATGAGCAGTTCTTC
TRBV28	-	-	TRBJ2-1	CASSARGLREQFF	TGTGCCAGCAGTGCCCGGGGCCTCCGAGAGCAGTTCTTC
TRBV5-4	many	-	TRBJ2-1	CASSLSSTSNEQFF	TGTGCCAGCAGCTTGAGTTCGACTAGCAATGAGCAGTTCTTC
TRBV20-1	many	TRBD1	TRBJ1-1	CSARNRGENTEAFF	TGCAGTGCTAGAAACAGGGGGGAGAACACTGAAGCTTTCTTT
TRBV28	many	-	TRBJ2-3	CASSPPLGSSTDTQYF	TGTGCCAGCAGTCCCCCGTTGGGCAGTAGCACAGATACGCAGTATTTT
TRBV10-3	many	-	TRBJ2-3	CAISEVLQEDTQYF	TGTGCCATCAGTGAGGTGCTGCAGGAAGATACGCAGTATTTT
TRBV5-3	-	TRBD1	TRBJ1-1	CASSPGQYAEAFF	TGTGCCAGCAGCCCGGGACAGTACGCTGAAGCTTTCTTT
TRBV12-3/TRBV12-4	few	-	TRBJ1-1	CASSSSTPGSTEAFF	TGTGCCAGCAGTTCAAGCACCCCGGGGTCCACTGAAGCTTTCTTT
TRBV5-4	few	-	TRBJ2-3	CASRDGTNPTDTQYF	TGTGCCAGCAGGGACGGGACAAACCCCACAGATACGCAGTATTTT
TRBV20-1	many	TRBD2	TRBJ2-3	CSASSGIGADTQYF	TGCAGTGCTAGTAGCGGGATCGGCGCAGATACGCAGTATTTT
TRBV7-9	many	-	TRBJ1-4	CASSYGREKLFF	TGTGCCAGCAGCTATGGGCGTGAAAAACTGTTTTTT
TRBV29-1	many	-	TRBJ2-3	CSVGLGVTDTQYF	TGCAGCGTTGGCTTGGGGGTCACAGATACGCAGTATTTT
TRBV7-6	-	-	TRBJ2-7	CASSSGLQPYEQYF	TGTGCCAGCAGCTCGGGACTGCAACCCTACGAGCAGTACTTC
TRBV5-6	-	-	TRBJ1-1	CASSLRMNAEAFF	TGTGCCAGCAGCTTGCGTATGAACGCTGAAGCTTTCTTT
TRBV7-8	-	TRBD2	TRBJ2-3	CASSELVTYSGGLTDTQYF	TGTGCCAGCAGCGAGCTGGTAACTTATAGCGGGGGGTTGACAGATACGCAGTATTTT
TRBV7-2	many	-	TRBJ2-3	CASSLISGPTDTQYF	TGTGCCAGCAGCTTAATATCTGGACCCACAGATACGCAGTATTTT
TRBV28	-	-	TRBJ2-7	CASRQKSRVPYSYEQYF	TGTGCCAGCAGACAAAAAAGTCGGGTCCCGTACTCCTACGAGCAGTACTTC